The 32 T cell receptor beta chains given below trace back to one sample, sequenced in a study of T cell repertoires in cytomegalovirus infection. TCRdb redid the calling of the reads with MiXCR, one entry per CDR3 protein. Here the sample spans around 710,000 distinct CDR3 sequences, 25% to 30% being singletons. These receptors' targets are unknown. The input for sequencing was cultured CD8+ T cells from PBMCs, taken from culture after CMV antigen stimulation. Receptor source: a human donor in good health (CMV status not recorded). Some clones in this sample may be carry-over from other donors' samples.

V usage is TRBV29-1 and J usage is TRBJ1-2; no definite D call. V gave up 4 bases and J gave up 2 bases, with 8 bases separating them. The germline V gene encodes CDR1 SQVTM and CDR2 ANQGSEA. The CDR3 consists of 12 residues. CDR3 region: CSVADDNYGYTF. As DNA, the CDR3 is TGCAGCGTTGCGGATGACAACTATGGCTACACCTTC.

The chain joins TRBV19 to TRBJ2-7; D is unclear. Trimming shortened V by 5 bases and J by 5 bases, and 7 bases separated the two germline ends. In germline, CDR1 is LNHDA, CDR2 SQIVND (reference sequence). The CDR3 has 11 residues. The DNA of the CDR3 is TGTGCCAGTAGTGGGGTCCACGAGCAGTACTTC. Its translation is CASSGVHEQYF.

The rearrangement links TRBV6-2 or TRBV6-3 to TRBJ2-1; no clear D. Germline loops: CDR1 MNHEY, CDR2 SVGEGT. The CDR3 totals 18 residues. Trimming took off 2 bases at V and 0 bases at J, with 17 bases between the two ends. CDR3 residues: CASSYRHLRVHSYNEQFF. In nucleotides, the CDR3 is TGTGCCAGCAGTTACCGACATTTAAGGGTTCACTCCTACAATGAGCAGTTCTTC.

CDR3 nucleotides: TGTGCCAGCAGCACCGGACGGGTCTTGTCTATAAATGAGCAGTTCTTC. Translating gives CASSTGRVLSINEQFF. The rearrangement links TRBV5-4 to TRBJ2-1; D is unresolved. The CDR3 totals 16 residues. The germline gives CDR1 SGHNT, CDR2 YYREEE (reference sequence). Trimming shortened V by 4 bases and J by 7 bases, and 21 bases separated the two germline ends.

Ten or more counts support this clonotype. The chain links TRBV10-3 to TRBJ2-5; 14 bases are a match to TRBD2. Trimming removed 7 bases from V and 2 bases from J; junction bases left unmatched: 9. CDR3 length: 17 residues. Germline CDR1 is ENHRY and CDR2 is SYGVKD. The CDR3: CAIMTGLAGAGQETQYF. CDR3 nucleotides: TGTGCCATCATGACGGGACTAGCGGGGGCCGGGCAAGAGACCCAGTACTTC.

J is TRBJ1-2 and V is TRBV6-2 or TRBV6-3; D ambiguous. Germline V lookup: CDR1 MNHEY, CDR2 SVGEGT. This CDR3 contains 11 residues. Trimming pared 2 bases from V and 7 bases from J, leaving 5 bases between. The CDR3 here is CASSYGSGYTF. The CDR3 coding sequence is TGTGCCAGCAGTTACGGAAGTGGCTACACCTTC.

This clonotype was found many times. The chain has TRBV27 and TRBJ1-2; D might be TRBD1 (5 bases). Germline-derived CDR1 and CDR2 are MNHEY and SMNVEV (reference sequence). The germline V and J ends were trimmed by 6 bases and 4 bases, with 15 bases remaining between them. The CDR3 consists of 14 residues. CDR3 sequence reads: CASSYLGDSYGYTF. DNA for the CDR3: TGTGCCAGCAGCTACCTAGGGGATTCCTATGGCTACACCTTC.

This sequence joins TRBV7-4 and TRBJ1-1, with D unclear. The ends were cut back, 1 base at V and 5 bases at J, with 14 bases in the middle. The CDR3 runs 15 residues. CDR1 and CDR2 from the germline V gene are SGHVT and SQSDAQ. CDR3 bases: TGTGCCAGCAGCTTAGACGGTCAGTTAGGGACTGAAGCTTTCTTT. Its protein is CASSLDGQLGTEAFF.

The sample holds a few counts of this clonotype. Possible read error: a much larger clone is one base away. The V and J genes are TRBV12-3 or TRBV12-4 and TRBJ2-1; D unclear. V lost 6 bases and J 0 bases, leaving 6 bases between the germline ends. The CDR3 totals 13 residues. CDR3 protein: CASSQTSYNEQFF. CDR3 coding DNA: TGTGCCAGCAGCCAGACCTCCTACAATGAGCAGTTCTTC.

This chain connects TRBV4-1 to TRBJ2-1; D possibly uses TRBD1 or TRBD2 (5 bases each). V was clipped by 1 base and J by 6 bases, with 13 bases between them. Germline CDR1 MGHRA, CDR2 YSYEKL. This CDR3 comprises 15 residues. The CDR3 DNA is TGCGCCAGCAGCCAAGGCCGGGACCGCCGCAATGAGCAGTTCTTC. It codes for CASSQGRDRRNEQFF.

This clonotype was seen a single time. J is TRBJ2-3 and V is TRBV4-3; perhaps TRBD2 as D (7 bases). Germline loops: CDR1 LGHNA, CDR2 YSLEER. The V gene lost 1 base and the J gene lost 7 bases, with 18 bases spanning the gap. The CDR3 spans 16 residues. The CDR3 here is CASSQAESRGLNTQYF. As DNA, the CDR3 is TGCGCCAGCAGCCAAGCCGAGTCGCGGGGGCTAAATACGCAGTATTTT.

The chain combines TRBV20-1 with TRBJ2-6; the D call may be TRBD1 or TRBD2 (5 bases each). The ends were cut back, 4 bases at V and 0 bases at J, with 10 bases in the middle. Germline V CDR1 and CDR2: DFQATT, SNEGSKA (reference sequence). CDR3 size: 15 residues. This chain's CDR3 is CSAIPGTSGANVLTF. As DNA, the CDR3 is TGCAGTGCTATCCCAGGGACCTCTGGGGCCAACGTCCTGACTTTC.

Worth noting for this clonotype: A much larger clone sits a single nucleotide away, making a read error possible. The J gene is TRBJ2-1, the V gene TRBV12-3 or TRBV12-4; TRBD2 agrees at 7 bases. This CDR3 spans 17 amino acids. Losses at the gene ends were 5 bases for V and 7 bases for J; bases not matched to a gene: 17. CDR3 nucleotide sequence: TGTGCCAGCAGTACTTACCTAGACGGGGGGACGGGGAATGAGCAGTTCTTC. This codes for CASSTYLDGGTGNEQFF.

This clonotype showed up just a few times. V gene TRBV19 combines with J gene TRBJ1-1; D is possibly TRBD1 (5 bases). The CDR3 spans 15 residues. The germline gives CDR1 LNHDA, CDR2 SQIVND (reference sequence). Trimming left V 4 bases short and J 9 bases short, with 21 bases between. The CDR3 loop is CASSRTGLGSHKAFF. DNA for the CDR3: TGTGCCAGTAGTAGAACGGGACTTGGGTCTCATAAAGCTTTCTTT. Full variable domain (missing parts from reference TRBV19 and TRBJ1-1): DGGITQSPKYLFRKEGQNVTLSCEQNLNHDAMYWYRQDPGQGLRLIYYSQIVNDFQKGDIAEGYSVSREKKESFPLTVTSAQKNPTAFYLCASSRTGLGSHKAFFGQGTRLTVV.

The CDR3 DNA reads as TGCGCCAGCAGCCATTCTAGGTATGGAGGAGGGCTTCATGAGCAGTTCTTC. Translation: CASSHSRYGGGLHEQFF. This chain joins TRBV4-3 and TRBJ2-1, with D perhaps matching TRBD2 (6 bases). Between the trimmed V and J ends, which lost 3 bases and 8 bases, there was a span of 23 bases. The CDR3 sequence is 17 residues long. Germline CDR1 LGHNA, CDR2 YSLEER.

This sequence joins TRBV7-9 and TRBJ2-5; 7 bases match TRBD1. V was clipped by 4 bases and J by 7 bases; unmatched bases: 18. Germline V lookup: CDR1 SEHNR, CDR2 FQNEAQ (reference sequence). This CDR3 spans 17 amino acids. The CDR3 protein is CASSSERTGDRRLTQYF. CDR3 DNA: TGTGCCAGCAGCTCTGAACGAACCGGGGACAGACGATTGACCCAGTACTTC.

This clonotype was seen ten or more times. The V gene is TRBV29-1, the J gene TRBJ2-2; TRBD1 aligns across 9 bases. Germline-derived CDR1 and CDR2 are SQVTM and ANQGSEA. CDR3 length: 13 amino acids. The J segment lost 8 bases and the V segment lost 7 bases, leaving 8 bases of the junction unmatched. CDR3 sequence (DNA): TGCAGCGGCCGGGACAGGGAAGCGGGGGAGCTGTTTTTT. Its translation is CSGRDREAGELFF.

This clonotype has more than one count but fewer than ten. V gene TRBV6-2 or TRBV6-3 combines with J gene TRBJ2-5, with a weak D call TRBD2 (8 bases). V lost 0 bases, J lost 4 bases, and 24 bases lay in between. The germline gives CDR1 MNHEY, CDR2 SVGEGT. This CDR3 comprises 19 residues. The CDR3 DNA is TGTGCCAGCAGTTACTCGATTCTTCAGGGGGGCGCGGGAGGAGAGACCCAGTACTTC. Translation: CASSYSILQGGAGGETQYF.

This clonotype was seen a few times. The chain joins TRBV4-1 to TRBJ2-5, with 14 nucleotides matching TRBD2. The CDR3 consists of 18 residues. V gave up 4 bases and J gave up 1 base; unmatched junction bases: 8. Germline V gene data show CDR1 as MGHRA and CDR2 as YSYEKL. The CDR3 bases are TGCGCCAGCAGCCCCTTTCCGGGACTAGCGGGGGCCCAAGAGACCCAGTACTTC. Its protein product is CASSPFPGLAGAQETQYF.

This clonotype showed up just a few times. The V and J genes are TRBV7-6 and TRBJ2-7; 11 bases are shared with TRBD2. Germline CDR1 and CDR2: SGHVS and FNYEAQ. V shed 5 bases and J 3 bases; nucleotides not matched to a gene: 9. CDR3 size: 16 residues. The CDR3 protein is CASSLRTGTSGYEQYF. CDR3 nucleotides: TGTGCCAGCAGCCTACGCACCGGGACTAGCGGCTACGAGCAGTACTTC.

The chain employs TRBV20-1 and TRBJ2-7; no definite D call. Germline CDR1 is DFQATT and CDR2 is SNEGSKA (reference sequence). V lost 0 bases and J lost 0, with 15 bases in between. The CDR3 consists of 16 residues. CDR3 in DNA: TGCAGTGCTAGAGAAGTAGGGCAGTCGTTCTCCTACGAGCAGTACTTC. Protein sequence: CSAREVGQSFSYEQYF.

This clonotype came up a few times. The chain recombines TRBV19 with TRBJ1-5, with 7 bases fitting TRBD1. The CDR3 is 16 amino acids. The V gene end was trimmed by 1 base and the J gene end by 3 bases; junction bases not matched to a gene: 6. Germline V gene sequence: CDR1 LNHDA, CDR2 SQIVND (reference sequence). CDR3 residues: CASSIGGDSFNQPQHF. The CDR3 DNA follows: TGTGCCAGTAGTATAGGAGGGGACAGTTTCAATCAGCCCCAGCATTTT. The entire variable domain, with the rest obtained from reference TRBV19 and TRBJ1-5, is as follows: DGGITQSPKYLFRKEGQNVTLSCEQNLNHDAMYWYRQDPGQGLRLIYYSQIVNDFQKGDIAEGYSVSREKKESFPLTVTSAQKNPTAFYLCASSIGGDSFNQPQHFGDGTRLSIL.

The chain employs TRBV14 and TRBJ2-7; 7 bases are a match to TRBD1. CDR1 and CDR2 (germline): SGHDN, FVKESK. V gave up 6 bases and J gave up 4 bases; unmatched junction bases: 6. There are 13 residues in the CDR3. The CDR3 sequence: CASRADREYEQYV. CDR3 DNA sequence: TGTGCCAGCAGAGCCGACAGGGAATACGAGCAGTACGTC.

The table lists this clonotype with a few counts. The chain couples TRBV19 to TRBJ2-1; TRBD2 matches at 8 bases. The CDR3 spans 15 residues. Germline CDR1 LNHDA, CDR2 SQIVND (reference sequence). The junction had 6 bases not matched to a gene; V was cut back by 3 bases and J by 5 bases. CDR3 nucleotide sequence: TGTGCCAGTAGTATGGGCGGGGGGACTCACAATGAGCAGTTCTTC. Protein product: CASSMGGGTHNEQFF.

The V and J genes are TRBV12-3 or TRBV12-4 and TRBJ1-2; a possible D gene is TRBD1 (6 bases). Trimming took off 4 bases at V and 0 bases at J, with 9 bases between the two ends. The CDR3 contains 14 residues. The CDR3 sequence is CASSWGLTNYGYTF. DNA of the CDR3: TGTGCCAGCAGTTGGGGGCTCACTAACTATGGCTACACCTTC.

The sample holds a few counts of this clonotype. The V gene is TRBV7-2, the J gene TRBJ2-3; the D is unclear. The CDR3 contains 16 residues. V lost 1 base, J lost 4 bases, and 15 bases lay in between. The germline gives CDR1 SGHTA, CDR2 FQGNSA. The CDR3 coding sequence is TGTGCCAGCAGCTTAGAGATTGGCGATTCCGCAGATACGCAGTATTTT. Its translation is CASSLEIGDSADTQYF.

This clonotype was seen more than once but under ten times. The rearrangement joins TRBV2 to TRBJ1-1; D is unresolved. Germline V gives CDR1 SNHLY, CDR2 FYNNEI. There are 15 residues in the CDR3. V was trimmed by 6 bases and J by 5 bases, leaving 19 bases between them. The CDR3 here is CASRGPKGRWTEAFF. The CDR3 region has the DNA TGTGCCAGCAGGGGCCCCAAAGGGAGGTGGACTGAAGCTTTCTTT.

The CDR3 sequence: CASSEGVRSGNTIYF. The CDR3, as DNA: TGTGCCAGCAGTGAAGGGGTCCGCTCTGGAAACACCATATATTTT. J is TRBJ1-3 and V is TRBV6-1, with unresolved D. Germline loops: CDR1 MNHNS, CDR2 SASEGT. The V end was cut by 1 base, the J end by 0 bases, with 7 bases between. The CDR3 contains 15 residues.

This clonotype has more than one count but fewer than ten. The rearrangement uses TRBV11-1 and TRBJ2-1, with D unresolved. With 1 base removed from V and 4 bases from J, the gap between germline ends came to 11 bases. This CDR3 has 15 residues. CDR1 and CDR2 from the germline V gene are SGHAT and FQDESV (reference sequence). The CDR3, as DNA: TGTGCCAGCAGCTTAGTAACTCCTCTTTACAATGAGCAGTTCTTC. Translation gives CASSLVTPLYNEQFF.

The chain joins TRBV20-1 to TRBJ2-3; no clear D gene. The V and J ends lost 1 base and 2 bases respectively, with 19 bases between them. This CDR3 is built from 17 residues. Looked up from germline, CDR1 is DFQATT and CDR2 is SNEGSKA (reference sequence). CDR3 sequence reads: CSARGDTLSIPTDTQYF. The CDR3 region has the DNA TGCAGTGCTAGAGGTGACACTCTCTCCATACCCACAGATACGCAGTATTTT.

This chain connects TRBV20-1 to TRBJ1-5; D is uncertain. Germline CDR1 is DFQATT and CDR2 is SNEGSKA (reference sequence). This CDR3 is 16 amino acids long. V lost 3 bases to trimming and J lost 0 bases, with 15 bases between them. CDR3 protein: CSASRDSEYSNQPQHF. The DNA for the CDR3 is TGCAGTGCTAGTAGAGATTCAGAGTATAGCAATCAGCCCCAGCATTTT.

This sequence joins TRBV4-3 and TRBJ1-4; D is possibly TRBD1 (5 bases). With 1 base removed from V and 7 bases from J, the gap between germline ends came to 10 bases. The CDR3 runs to 14 residues. Germline V gene sequence: CDR1 LGHNA, CDR2 YSLEER. CDR3: CASSQVRVTEKLFF. The CDR3 DNA is TGCGCCAGCAGCCAAGTCAGGGTTACTGAAAAACTGTTTTTT.